These 22 T cell receptor beta chains came from one sample sequenced in a study of T cell changes during pregnancy in multiple sclerosis. Assay used: immunoSEQ multiplex PCR; TCRdb lists only in-frame clones, some missing. The table has 80,000 to 100,000 clones, around 92% seen once. Sequences were derived from peripheral blood, sampled in the first trimester of pregnancy. Receptor source: a female donor with multiple sclerosis, enrolled in a pregnancy study.

The chain couples TRBV2 to TRBJ2-7, with a weak D call TRBD1 (5 bases). Trimming pared 3 bases from V and 2 bases from J, leaving 17 bases between. Germline values: CDR1 SNHLY, CDR2 FYNNEI. CDR3 length: 16 residues. CDR3 in amino acids: CASSEGRTIPTYEQYF. The CDR3 bases are TGTGCCAGCAGTGAGGGGCGCACCATACCCACCTACGAGCAGTACTTC.

The chain is built from TRBV28 and TRBJ2-1; the D gene is possibly TRBD2 (6 bases). Germline assignment: CDR1 MDHEN and CDR2 SYDVKM. Trimming removed 5 bases from V and 0 bases from J, with 11 bases in between. The CDR3 contains 15 residues. The CDR3 sequence is CASSRRESSYNEQFF. The CDR3 DNA follows: TGTGCCAGCAGTCGACGGGAGAGCTCCTACAATGAGCAGTTCTTC.

J is TRBJ2-6 and V is TRBV18; 10 nucleotides match TRBD1. The ends lost 0 bases at V and 0 bases at J; junction bases unmatched: 5. Germline CDR1 is KGHSH and CDR2 is LQKENI. There are 19 residues in the CDR3. The chain's CDR3 is CASSPPSGQGPSGANVLTF. CDR3 nucleotides: TGTGCCAGCTCACCACCGTCGGGACAGGGGCCCTCTGGGGCCAACGTCCTGACTTTC.

The chain is built from TRBV5-6 and TRBJ1-2; 7 bases fit TRBD1. The junction had 4 bases not matched to a gene; V was cut back by 1 base and J by 4 bases. This CDR3 has 14 residues. In germline, CDR1 is SGHDT, CDR2 YYEEEE. CDR3 protein: CASSLTGAVYGYTF. The CDR3 DNA follows: TGTGCCAGCAGCTTGACAGGGGCGGTCTATGGCTACACCTTC. The full variable domain, with the rest looked up from reference TRBV5-6 and TRBJ1-2, is DAGVTQSPTHLIKTRGQQVTLRCSPKSGHDTVSWYQQALGQGPQFIFQYYEEEERQRGNFPDRFSGHQFPNYSSELNVNALLLGDSALYLCASSLTGAVYGYTFGSGTRLTVV.

The genes are TRBV7-9 and TRBJ1-1, with D possibly matching TRBD1 (5 bases). Per the germline V gene, CDR1 is SEHNR and CDR2 is FQNEAQ (reference sequence). The length of the CDR3 is 14 residues. V lost 5 bases to trimming and J lost 0 bases, with 10 bases between them. This CDR3 reads CASSPRQLNTEAFF. The CDR3 DNA is TGTGCCAGCAGCCCCAGACAGTTGAACACTGAAGCTTTCTTT.

This clone was seen once. The chain joins TRBV19 to TRBJ1-2; weak D call: TRBD1 (5 bases). The CDR3 runs to 14 residues. V lost 7 bases and J 0 bases, leaving 12 bases between the germline ends. Germline V lookup: CDR1 LNHDA, CDR2 SQIVND (reference sequence). This CDR3 is CASTETAANYGYTF. In nucleotides, the CDR3 is TGTGCCAGTACCGAGACAGCAGCTAACTATGGCTACACCTTC.

V gene TRBV29-1 combines with J gene TRBJ2-7; weak D call: TRBD1 (6 bases). This CDR3 comprises 13 residues. V dropped 5 bases and J dropped 2 bases, with 13 bases sitting between them. Germline V CDR1 and CDR2: SQVTM, ANQGSEA. The CDR3 DNA reads TGCAGCGTTCGCGGTCCAGGGGCCTACGAGCAGTACTTC. This codes for CSVRGPGAYEQYF.

This chain uses TRBV29-1 with TRBJ2-7; D unresolved. V dropped 4 bases and J dropped 6 bases, with 16 bases sitting between them. This CDR3 has 13 residues. Germline CDR1 reads SQVTM; CDR2 reads ANQGSEA. The CDR3 is CSVVESPLGEQYF. The CDR3 DNA reads TGCAGCGTTGTTGAGAGTCCCCTCGGCGAGCAGTACTTC.

V is TRBV7-3 and J is TRBJ2-2; D unclear. Germline values: CDR1 SGHTA, CDR2 FQGTGA. This CDR3 is built from 13 residues. V was cut by 5 bases and J by 3 bases, with 7 bases left in between. The CDR3 sequence is CASSIYYTGELFF. The CDR3 coding sequence is TGTGCCAGCAGCATATACTACACCGGGGAGCTGTTTTTT.

The chain employs TRBV6-1 and TRBJ1-3, with 8 bases identical to TRBD1. V dropped 6 bases and J dropped 2; count of bases not matched to a gene: 3. Germline V gives CDR1 MNHNS, CDR2 SASEGT. The CDR3 has 14 amino acids. The CDR3 DNA is TGTGCCAGCAGGCTGGACAGGGCTGGAAACACCATATATTTT. It is translated as CASRLDRAGNTIYF.

The chain joins TRBV5-1 to TRBJ2-2; D is possibly TRBD2 (6 bases). Looked up from germline, CDR1 is SGHRS and CDR2 is YFSETQ. The CDR3 runs 16 residues. Between the trimmed V and J ends, which lost 7 bases and 4 bases, there was a span of 20 bases. Written as DNA, the CDR3 is TGCGCCAGCGGGCGAGCGGGTATACGAGGCACCGGGGAGCTGTTTTTT. Translation: CASGRAGIRGTGELFF.

The chain employs TRBV19 and TRBJ2-7, with TRBD1 matching over 7 bases. The junction had 13 bases not matched to a gene; V was cut back by 4 bases and J by 1 base. Germline V gives CDR1 LNHDA, CDR2 SQIVND (reference sequence). The CDR3 runs to 17 residues. The CDR3 sequence: CASSTILKGASSYEQYF. Written as DNA, the CDR3 is TGTGCCAGTAGTACCATATTAAAGGGGGCGAGTTCCTACGAGCAGTACTTC.

The V gene is TRBV7-9, the J gene TRBJ2-2, with D possibly being TRBD2 (7 bases). In germline, CDR1 is SEHNR, CDR2 FQNEAQ (reference sequence). There are 16 residues in the CDR3. V was shortened by 2 bases and J by 4 bases, with 14 bases between the two germline ends. The CDR3 bases are TGTGCCAGCAGCTTACTACCAGGGGAGGGCACCGGGGAGCTGTTTTTT. It is translated as CASSLLPGEGTGELFF.

The chain has TRBV11-2 and TRBJ2-5, with D tentatively TRBD2 (7 bases). Deletions cut 4 bases from V and 5 bases from J, with 20 bases between. Germline CDR1 reads SGHAT; CDR2 reads FQNNGV. The CDR3 contains 16 residues. The CDR3 DNA sequence: TGTGCCAGCAGCTCGAGAGGGGGGGCCCCCGGGGAGACCCAGTACTTC. It encodes CASSSRGGAPGETQYF.

This sequence joins TRBV5-1 and TRBJ1-3, with D unresolved. V was trimmed by 6 bases and J by 1 base, leaving 14 bases between them. CDR3 length equals 15 residues. From germline, CDR1 is SGHRS and CDR2 YFSETQ. CDR3 nucleotide sequence: TGCGCCAGCAAGATTGGCGGCTTTTCTGGAAACACCATATATTTT. Amino acid sequence: CASKIGGFSGNTIYF.

V usage is TRBV7-9 and J usage is TRBJ2-7, with 9 bases lining up with TRBD1. Germline V gene sequence: CDR1 SEHNR, CDR2 FQNEAQ (reference sequence). The CDR3 totals 14 residues. V was pared by 4 bases and J by 1 base, with 2 bases of the junction left unmatched. CDR3 sequence (DNA): TGTGCCAGCAGCTCTGGGACAGGGTCCTACGAGCAGTACTTC. It translates to CASSSGTGSYEQYF.

This sequence joins TRBV4-1 and TRBJ2-3; no firm D call. CDR1 and CDR2 from the germline V gene are MGHRA and YSYEKL. The CDR3 loop spans 16 amino acids. With 0 bases removed from V and 0 bases from J, the gap between germline ends came to 10 bases. CDR3 sequence: CASSQEARQSTDTQYF. In DNA form, the CDR3 reads TGCGCCAGCAGCCAAGAAGCCAGACAAAGCACAGATACGCAGTATTTT.

The CDR3, as DNA: TGTGCCAGCAGTTCTTATAAGCAGGCGGGACGAATCTACGAGCAGTACTTC. Residues: CASSSYKQAGRIYEQYF. The chain is built from TRBV27 and TRBJ2-7; D is perhaps TRBD2 (6 bases). Per the germline V gene, CDR1 is MNHEY and CDR2 is SMNVEV (reference sequence). CDR3 size: 17 residues. The V and J ends lost 4 bases and 3 bases respectively, with 22 bases between them.

V gene TRBV7-9 combines with J gene TRBJ1-4; no firm D call. Germline V lookup: CDR1 SEHNR, CDR2 FQNEAQ (reference sequence). V lost 1 base, J lost 6 bases, and 9 bases lay in between. The CDR3 covers 14 residues. The CDR3 sequence: CASSLGALDEKLFF. The DNA of the CDR3 is TGTGCCAGCAGCTTAGGAGCCTTGGATGAAAAACTGTTTTTT. Variable domain in full (rest from reference TRBV7-9 and TRBJ1-4): DTGVSQNPRHKITKRGQNVTFRCDPISEHNRLYWYRQTLGQGPEFLTYFQNEAQLEKSRLLSDRFSAERPKGSFSTLEIQRTEQGDSAMYLCASSLGALDEKLFFGSGTQLSVL.

The J gene is TRBJ2-7, the V gene TRBV6-5; 13 nucleotides align to TRBD2. The CDR3 is 14 residues long. The V segment lost 5 bases and the J segment 5 bases; nucleotides outside the gene matches: 3. Germline V gives CDR1 MNHEY, CDR2 SVGAGI. CDR3 protein: CASSTSGREDEQYF. The CDR3 region has the DNA TGTGCCAGCAGTACTAGCGGGAGGGAGGACGAGCAGTACTTC.

The CDR3 DNA is TGTGCCAGGACAGGAGATACGCAGTATTTT. Protein product: CARTGDTQYF. V usage is TRBV27 and J usage is TRBJ2-3, with a possible D match to TRBD1 (6 bases). V gave up 9 bases and J gave up 5 bases, with 6 bases separating them. Germline V CDR1 and CDR2: MNHEY, SMNVEV (reference sequence). The CDR3 loop spans 10 amino acids.

This clone occurred once. This chain links TRBV21-1 with TRBJ2-7; the table's D call TRBD2 went unverified against the DNA. TRBV21-1 is recorded as a pseudogene. CDR3 length: 15 residues. CDR3 in amino acids: CASSRRQESSYEQYF. The CDR3 DNA reads TGTGCCAGCAGCCGGAGGCAGGAAAGCTCCTACGAGCAGTACTTC.